The T cell receptor beta chain described here comes from a study of beta chain features in type 1 diabetes. The study's findings and limits: The study found moderately but significantly shorter TCRB CDR3s in all four CD4+ subsets of Type 1 diabetes patients.

Expressed TCRB transcripts were sequenced, since all the RNA that had been isolated was reverse transcribed. Sequenced by immunoSEQ multiplex PCR; TCRdb stores in-frame clones only, minus some. The profile covers some 350,000 clones, with around an eighth appearing a single time and around 0.016% taken by the ten largest. Trimming pared 5 bases from V and 0 bases from J, leaving 8 bases between. CDR1 SGHAT and CDR2 FQNNGV come from the germline V gene. This CDR3 spans 14 amino acids. Worth noting for this clone: Its antigen is as yet unknown.

The J gene is TRBJ2-1, the V gene TRBV11-2; D is uncertain. Sequenced input: naive CD4+ T cells from blood. This TCR came from a woman aged 18 to 35 with type 1 diabetes. CDR3 sequence reads: CASSGDGSYNEQFF. CDR3 DNA sequence: TGTGCCAGCAGCGGAGATGGCTCCTACAATGAGCAGTTCTTC.